This T cell receptor beta chain emerged from a study of T cell clones after liver transplantation. Overall study results and limits: A larger donor-reactive than third-party decline suggested partial antigen-specific deletion. Small, mixed patient groups and varying post-transplant times limit these conclusions.

The CDR3 consists of 16 residues. CDR1 and CDR2 from the germline V gene are MRHNA and SNTAGT. The V segment lost 7 bases and the J segment 2 bases; nucleotides outside the gene matches: 13. Notes on this clone: Its antigen is still unknown.

Produced via immunoSEQ multiplex PCR; TCRdb's table is partial and in-frame only. The repertoire holds some 60,000 clones, with roughly two thirds as singletons. The clonotype comes from a human donor who received a liver transplant. The rearrangement joins TRBV6-4 to TRBJ1-1, with 7 bases aligning to TRBD1. Source: CD4+ T cells from blood, taken before liver transplant. DNA of the CDR3: TGTGCCAGCATGGGAGGAACCGGGACAGTAAACACTGAAGCTTTCTTT. Protein: CASMGGTGTVNTEAFF.